This T cell receptor (beta chain) was retrieved from a study of beta chain features in type 1 diabetes. Study findings and constraints: Moderately but significantly shorter TCRB CDR3s were found in Type 1 diabetes patients in all four CD4+ subsets.

Trimming at V came to 3 bases and at J to 2 bases, leaving 6 bases not matched to a gene. The CDR3 is 15 residues long. Germline CDR1 MNHNY, CDR2 SVGAGI (reference sequence). Sequenced material consisted of expressed TCRB transcripts (all of the isolated RNA was reverse transcribed). It was found that naive, central memory and regulatory T cell samples averaged roughly 3.6 million reads. Libraries were prepared by immunoSEQ multiplex PCR; TCRdb keeps only in-frame clonotypes and omits some of them. The sample comprises approximately 150,000 clones, roughly 10% of which are singletons, and under 1.5% rests with the top ten. In regard to this clone: What it binds is not known.

The sequence was obtained from a man between 18 and 35 years old in good health. Specimen: naive CD4+ T cells from blood. The chain combines TRBV6-6 with TRBJ2-5, with 7 nucleotides matching TRBD2. CDR3 residues: CASSYSGAGQETQYF. The CDR3 nucleotides are TGTGCCAGCAGTTATTCAGGAGCGGGGCAAGAGACCCAGTACTTC.